These 20 T cell receptor beta chains were all obtained from the same sample, sequenced in a study of blood T cell repertoires in COVID-19. Method: immunoSEQ multiplex PCR; TCRdb's copy keeps in-frame clones and lacks some. The sample holds hundreds of thousands of clones, around 87% seen once. Material for sequencing was peripheral blood. The receptors here all came from a human donor in a cohort sampled during active COVID-19.

This chain connects TRBV2 to TRBJ2-1, with 7 positions matching TRBD2. The CDR3 consists of 15 residues. The germline gives CDR1 SNHLY, CDR2 FYNNEI. V dropped 6 bases and J dropped 4; count of bases not matched to a gene: 9. The chain's CDR3 is CASREYSSGYNEQFF. The CDR3, as DNA: TGTGCCAGCAGAGAATACTCTAGCGGTTACAATGAGCAGTTCTTC.

The rearrangement joins TRBV11-2 to TRBJ1-3; possible D gene TRBD1, 6 bases. Looked up from germline, CDR1 is SGHAT and CDR2 is FQNNGV. The CDR3 loop spans 15 amino acids. The V end was cut by 4 bases, the J end by 1 base, with 11 bases between. DNA of the CDR3: TGTGCCAGCAGCTCCTACGGACAGTCTGGAAACACCATATATTTT. This codes for CASSSYGQSGNTIYF.

The chain's CDR3 is CATQFRHGRSGYTF. The DNA for the CDR3 is TGTGCCACCCAGTTTAGGCATGGGAGGAGCGGCTACACCTTC. The chain couples TRBV19 to TRBJ1-2; D gene unclear. Germline values: CDR1 LNHDA, CDR2 SQIVND (reference sequence). This CDR3 contains 14 residues. Trimming took off 10 bases at V and 8 bases at J, with 23 bases between the two ends. Combining the CDR3 with reference TRBV19 and TRBJ1-2 gives the whole variable domain DGGITQSPKYLFRKEGQNVTLSCEQNLNHDAMYWYRQDPGQGLRLIYYSQIVNDFQKGDIAEGYSVSREKKESFPLTVTSAQKNPTAFYLCATQFRHGRSGYTFGSGTRLTVV.

The V call is TRBV6-5, the J call TRBJ1-5, with 8 bases lining up with TRBD1. The CDR3 consists of 13 residues. Germline V CDR1 and CDR2: MNHEY, SVGAGI. J gave up 6 bases and V 4 bases, and 2 bases lay outside the gene matches. The CDR3 nucleotides are TGTGCCAGCAGTTCAGGGGGCGGTCAGCCCCAGCATTTT. Translated, it gives CASSSGGGQPQHF.

The rearrangement links TRBV4-1 to TRBJ2-7, with 8 bases lining up with TRBD1. Trimming removed 0 bases from V and 2 bases from J; junction bases left unmatched: 3. The CDR3 totals 15 residues. Germline V gene data show CDR1 as MGHRA and CDR2 as YSYEKL. The CDR3 DNA follows: TGCGCCAGCAGCCAAGAGACAGGGGTACCCTACGAGCAGTACTTC. It translates to CASSQETGVPYEQYF.

This clone has ten or more counts. The chain links TRBV6-1 to TRBJ1-6, with D possibly matching TRBD1 (5 bases). Per the germline V gene, CDR1 is MNHNS and CDR2 is SASEGT. The CDR3 consists of 15 residues. The V end was cut by 0 bases, the J end by 7 bases, with 10 bases between. The DNA for the CDR3 is TGTGCCAGCAGTGAAGCGCCGGGGGGAAATTCACCCCTCCACTTT. Translating it yields CASSEAPGGNSPLHF.

The chain carries TRBV2 and TRBJ2-3, with D possibly being TRBD1 (5 bases). CDR3 length: 14 amino acids. V lost 7 bases and J 0 bases, leaving 11 bases between the germline ends. CDR1 SNHLY and CDR2 FYNNEI come from the germline V gene. The CDR3 nucleotides are TGTGCCAGCATACGGACACCTAGCACAGATACGCAGTATTTT. Translated: CASIRTPSTDTQYF.

This rearrangement joins TRBV28 to TRBJ2-2; D might be TRBD1 (6 bases). The germline V gene encodes CDR1 MDHEN and CDR2 SYDVKM. The CDR3 runs 16 residues. V was cut by 5 bases and J by 1 base, with 14 bases left in between. The CDR3 region has the DNA TGTGCCAGCAGTGCATTAGACAGGCAGAACACCGGGGAGCTGTTTTTT. This encodes CASSALDRQNTGELFF.

The chain combines TRBV13 with TRBJ2-2; perhaps TRBD2 as D (6 bases). Germline lookup yields CDR1 PRHDT and CDR2 FYEKMQ (reference sequence). The CDR3 has 14 residues. Trimming cost V 5 bases and J 1 base, with 8 bases left between them. CDR3 region: CASSGDLNTGELFF. The CDR3 region has the DNA TGTGCCAGCAGCGGGGACTTGAACACCGGGGAGCTGTTTTTT.

The rearrangement joins TRBV6-4 to TRBJ2-1; 8 bases agree with TRBD2. Unmatched junction bases numbered 4, after V lost 6 bases and J lost 6 bases. The CDR3 is 13 residues long. The germline V gene encodes CDR1 MRHNA and CDR2 SNTAGT. Here the CDR3 reads CASSAGTSNEQFF. Here the CDR3 DNA reads TGTGCCAGCAGCGCCGGGACTAGCAATGAGCAGTTCTTC.

The CDR3 loop reads CASSSPGTMITLREQYF. The CDR3 DNA is TGTGCCAGCAGCTCCCCAGGGACTATGATCACCTTGAGGGAGCAGTACTTC. V usage is TRBV7-9 and J usage is TRBJ2-7, with TRBD2 identical over 7 bases. CDR3 size: 17 residues. J lost 7 bases, V lost 4 bases, and 19 bases had no gene match. CDR1 and CDR2 from the germline V gene are SEHNR and FQNEAQ (reference sequence).

The genes are TRBV6-5 and TRBJ2-7; D gene ambiguous. Deletions cut 10 bases from V and 0 bases from J, with 16 bases between. The CDR3 is 14 residues long. The germline V gene has CDR1 MNHEY and CDR2 SVGAGI. CDR3 residues: CATIRTANSYEQYF. As DNA, the CDR3 is TGTGCCACCATACGTACAGCAAACTCCTACGAGCAGTACTTC.

V gene TRBV7-3 combines with J gene TRBJ2-1, with 8 nucleotides matching TRBD2. Germline V gene data show CDR1 as SGHTA and CDR2 as FQGTGA. Trimming at V came to 2 bases and at J to 5 bases, leaving 2 bases not matched to a gene. The CDR3 has 14 residues. As DNA, the CDR3 is TGTGCCAGCAGCTTATCCGGGAGGGACAATGAGCAGTTCTTC. Translated: CASSLSGRDNEQFF.

The chain's CDR3 is CASSIGPRGGYNEQFF. The CDR3 DNA reads as TGTGCCAGTAGTATAGGTCCGCGGGGGGGCTACAATGAGCAGTTCTTC. The rearrangement joins TRBV19 to TRBJ2-1; 9 nucleotides line up with TRBD2. The CDR3 contains 16 residues. The V and J ends lost 1 base and 3 bases, in that order; junction bases with no gene match: 4. The V gene's germline CDR1 is LNHDA and CDR2 SQIVND (reference sequence).

This clone turned up a few times. The chain combines TRBV2 with TRBJ2-2, with D possibly being TRBD1 (5 bases). The V end was cut by 6 bases, the J end by 4 bases, with 12 bases between. Germline loops: CDR1 SNHLY, CDR2 FYNNEI. This CDR3 contains 14 residues. DNA of the CDR3: TGTGCCAGCAGGAAGACAGAGACCACCGGGGAGCTGTTTTTT. Translating it yields CASRKTETTGELFF.

The J gene is TRBJ1-2, the V gene TRBV27; 7 nucleotides line up with TRBD1. Germline CDR1 reads MNHEY; CDR2 reads SMNVEV (reference sequence). The trim removed 4 bases at V and 4 bases at J, leaving 6 bases unmatched. The CDR3 sequence is 14 residues long. The CDR3 bases are TGTGCCAGCAGTTCGCACAGGGGCGGCTATGGCTACACCTTC. Its protein is CASSSHRGGYGYTF.

Here the CDR3 reads CASSLQGTDGYTF. The DNA of the CDR3 is TGTGCCAGCAGTTTACAGGGAACAGATGGCTACACCTTC. This rearrangement joins TRBV12-3 or TRBV12-4 to TRBJ1-2; weak D call: TRBD1 (5 bases). Trimming pared 2 bases from V and 6 bases from J, leaving 10 bases between. The CDR3 has 13 residues.

This chain connects TRBV19 to TRBJ1-2, with D tentatively TRBD1 (5 bases). The CDR3 has 14 amino acids. Trimming stripped 3 bases from V and 6 bases from J, with 14 bases between. Per the germline V gene, CDR1 is LNHDA and CDR2 is SQIVND (reference sequence). CDR3 nucleotide sequence: TGTGCCAGTAGTATTGGTGCAGGGTGGAATGGCTACACCTTC. Translating gives CASSIGAGWNGYTF.

Written as DNA, the CDR3 is TGCGCCAGCAGCCAAGAACTGGACAGGGACTCGACAGATACGCAGTATTTT. Translated, it gives CASSQELDRDSTDTQYF. V gene TRBV4-1 combines with J gene TRBJ2-3, with 8 bases aligning to TRBD1. CDR3 length: 17 residues. Trimming at V came to 0 bases and at J to 3 bases, leaving 8 bases not matched to a gene. Per the germline V gene, CDR1 is MGHRA and CDR2 is YSYEKL.

The chain carries TRBV5-1 and TRBJ2-7; 8 nucleotides align to TRBD1. CDR3 size: 14 residues. J lost 3 bases, V lost 0 bases, and 2 bases had no gene match. Germline CDR1 and CDR2: SGHRS and YFSETQ. In nucleotides, the CDR3 is TGCGCCAGCAGCTTGGACAGGGGGGACTACGAGCAGTACTTC. Translated: CASSLDRGDYEQYF. Drawing the rest from reference TRBV5-1 and TRBJ2-7, the complete variable domain is KAGVTQTPRYLIKTRGQQVTLSCSPISGHRSVSWYQQTPGQGLQFLFEYFSETQRNKGNFPGRFSGRQFSNSRSEMNVSTLELGDSALYLCASSLDRGDYEQYFGPGTRLTVT.